This entry is about one T cell receptor beta chain. Antigen specificity is unknown. Other DNA sequences within the sample encode an identical CDR3. These data are taken from a study of T cell responses to AZD1222 COVID-19 vaccine. Findings of the study overall: Scientists sampled the repertoires only once the peak T cell response had passed. Only a handful of people who got AZD1222 tested seropositive at baseline.

Profiling relied on immunoSEQ multiplex PCR, and the TCRdb table lists in-frame clones only, not all of them. Of 150,000 to 200,000 clones in the sample, roughly 87% were seen once. The CDR3 spans 12 residues. The germline CDR1 and CDR2 sequences are SQVTM and ANQGSEA. Trimming shortened V by 4 bases and J by 0 bases, and 4 bases separated the two germline ends. The chain employs TRBV29-1 and TRBJ1-5; D is uncertain. The sample was peripheral blood, taken 28 days after the second AZD1222 dose. This receptor was taken from an adult who received the AZD1222 COVID-19 vaccine. CDR3 sequence reads: CSVAGSNQPQHF. DNA for the CDR3: TGCAGCGTTGCCGGTAGCAATCAGCCCCAGCATTTT.